This is a list of T cell receptor beta chains from one sample in a study of T cell responses to AZD1222 COVID-19 vaccine. The table came from immunoSEQ multiplex PCR; TCRdb's copy has only in-frame clones and leaves some out. Of about 150,000 clones listed, around 90% are singletons. The source material was peripheral blood, sampled on day 0 of AZD1222 vaccination. The receptor source for this set is an adult in good health. Both conserved end residues are part of each CDR3. A D gene is named only where the DNA matches it firmly. Size tells how often a clone was seen (once, few, many) or the class of an expanded clone, and some rows leave it out.

j_call: TRBJ2-1; d_call: TRBD2; v_call: TRBV28; clone_size: NA; cdr3_aa: CASSLTSGSSYNEQFF; cdr3_nt: TGTGCCAGCAGTTTAACTAGCGGGAGCTCCTACAATGAGCAGTTCTTC
j_call: TRBJ1-1; d_call: TRBD1; v_call: TRBV2; clone_size: NA; cdr3_aa: CAWGQQGTEAFF; cdr3_nt: TGTGCCTGGGGCCAACAGGGGACTGAAGCTTTCTTT
j_call: TRBJ2-7; d_call: NA; v_call: TRBV9; clone_size: NA; cdr3_aa: CASSVDPGYEQYF; cdr3_nt: TGTGCCAGCAGCGTAGATCCAGGGTACGAGCAGTACTTC
j_call: TRBJ2-2; d_call: NA; v_call: TRBV12-3/TRBV12-4; clone_size: NA; cdr3_aa: CASSSWGGELFF; cdr3_nt: TGTGCCAGCAGTTCCTGGGGAGGGGAGCTGTTTTTT
j_call: TRBJ1-5; d_call: TRBD1; v_call: TRBV9; clone_size: few; cdr3_aa: CASNPNGDSNQPQHF; cdr3_nt: TGTGCCAGCAACCCCAATGGGGACAGTAATCAGCCCCAGCATTTT
j_call: TRBJ1-1; d_call: TRBD1; v_call: TRBV11-1; clone_size: once; cdr3_aa: CASSATLLKEGAEAFF; cdr3_nt: TGTGCCAGCAGCGCAACCCTCTTAAAGGAGGGGGCGGAGGCTTTCTTT
j_call: TRBJ2-7; d_call: NA; v_call: TRBV3-1/TRBV3-2; clone_size: NA; cdr3_aa: CASSPLTVSYEQYF; cdr3_nt: TGTGCCAGCAGCCCTTTGACCGTCTCCTACGAGCAGTACTTC
j_call: TRBJ2-3; d_call: NA; v_call: TRBV7-9; clone_size: once; cdr3_aa: CASSRSRDTQYF; cdr3_nt: TGTGCCAGCAGCCGATCCAGGGATACGCAGTATTTT
j_call: TRBJ2-2; d_call: TRBD2; v_call: TRBV5-6; clone_size: NA; cdr3_aa: CASKSGVNTGELFF; cdr3_nt: TGTGCCAGCAAAAGCGGGGTCAACACCGGGGAGCTGTTTTTT
j_call: TRBJ1-4; d_call: TRBD1; v_call: TRBV9; clone_size: NA; cdr3_aa: CASSGDRETTNEKLFF; cdr3_nt: TGTGCCAGCAGCGGGGACAGGGAAACAACTAATGAAAAACTGTTTTTT
j_call: TRBJ1-2; d_call: NA; v_call: TRBV19; clone_size: NA; cdr3_aa: CASSIRVKAGYTF; cdr3_nt: TGTGCCAGTAGTATAAGGGTCAAAGCTGGCTACACCTTC
j_call: TRBJ2-2; d_call: NA; v_call: TRBV6-5; clone_size: NA; cdr3_aa: CASSYAAGELFF; cdr3_nt: TGTGCCAGCAGTTACGCGGCCGGGGAGCTGTTTTTT
j_call: TRBJ2-7; d_call: TRBD2; v_call: TRBV29-1; clone_size: NA; cdr3_aa: CSVDQAGGVEQYF; cdr3_nt: TGCAGCGTTGATCAGGCGGGGGGGGTTGAGCAGTACTTC
j_call: TRBJ2-5; d_call: NA; v_call: TRBV24-1; clone_size: once; cdr3_aa: CATSAPEGGPETQYF; cdr3_nt: TGTGCCACCAGTGCCCCGGAGGGGGGCCCAGAGACCCAGTACTTC
j_call: TRBJ2-1; d_call: NA; v_call: TRBV27; clone_size: NA; cdr3_aa: CASSLLSAGAANEQFF; cdr3_nt: TGTGCCAGCAGTTTACTCAGCGCGGGCGCGGCGAATGAGCAGTTCTTC
j_call: TRBJ1-4; d_call: TRBD1; v_call: TRBV14; clone_size: NA; cdr3_aa: CASSQRTGRDEKLFF; cdr3_nt: TGTGCCAGCAGCCAAAGGACAGGGAGGGATGAAAAACTGTTTTTT
j_call: TRBJ1-3; d_call: NA; v_call: TRBV19; clone_size: NA; cdr3_aa: CASRGNTIYF; cdr3_nt: TGTGCCAGTAGAGGAAACACCATATATTTT
j_call: TRBJ1-5; d_call: NA; v_call: TRBV5-5; clone_size: NA; cdr3_aa: CASSHSGDQPQHF; cdr3_nt: TGTGCCAGCAGCCACTCAGGGGATCAGCCCCAGCATTTT
j_call: TRBJ2-1; d_call: NA; v_call: TRBV9; clone_size: few; cdr3_aa: CASSVDPGDNEQFF; cdr3_nt: TGTGCCAGCAGCGTAGATCCGGGGGACAATGAGCAGTTCTTC
j_call: TRBJ1-2; d_call: NA; v_call: TRBV7-9; clone_size: NA; cdr3_aa: CASNRDGYTF; cdr3_nt: TGTGCCAGCAACAGGGATGGCTACACCTTC
j_call: TRBJ2-2; d_call: TRBD2; v_call: TRBV19; clone_size: NA; cdr3_aa: CATRGGGGAAGELFF; cdr3_nt: TGTGCCACCCGAGGAGGCGGGGGGGCGGCCGGGGAGCTGTTTTTT
j_call: TRBJ2-1; d_call: TRBD2; v_call: TRBV27; clone_size: NA; cdr3_aa: CASSYPAGVGEQFF; cdr3_nt: TGTGCCAGCAGTTATCCAGCGGGGGTGGGTGAGCAGTTCTTC
j_call: TRBJ1-5; d_call: NA; v_call: TRBV19; clone_size: NA; cdr3_aa: CASGGPSGNQPQHF; cdr3_nt: TGTGCCAGTGGGGGACCTAGCGGCAATCAGCCCCAGCATTTT
j_call: TRBJ2-3; d_call: TRBD2; v_call: TRBV7-2; clone_size: NA; cdr3_aa: CASSLAGGTGTDTQYF; cdr3_nt: TGTGCCAGCAGCTTAGCGGGGGGGACCGGAACAGATACGCAGTATTTT
j_call: TRBJ2-1; d_call: NA; v_call: TRBV11-2; clone_size: once; cdr3_aa: CASSLGPRPENERVF; cdr3_nt: TGTGCCAGCAGCTTAGGGCCGCGACCCGAGAATGAGCGGGTCTTC
j_call: TRBJ2-6; d_call: NA; v_call: TRBV11-3; clone_size: NA; cdr3_aa: CASSSHRGVSESGANVLTF; cdr3_nt: TGTGCCAGCAGCTCCCATCGAGGGGTTAGCGAATCTGGGGCCAACGTCCTGACTTTC
j_call: TRBJ1-2; d_call: TRBD1; v_call: TRBV19; clone_size: NA; cdr3_aa: CASTPLGQGDGYTF; cdr3_nt: TGTGCCAGTACCCCCCTGGGACAGGGGGATGGCTACACCTTC
j_call: TRBJ2-3; d_call: NA; v_call: TRBV6-4; clone_size: NA; cdr3_aa: CASSDGRRQYF; cdr3_nt: TGTGCCAGCAGTGACGGACGGAGGCAGTATTTT